The TCR beta chain described here comes from a study of blood T cell repertoires in COVID-19. Study-wide context: Spain, Italy and the United States supplied samples that represented acute and convalescent COVID-19. PBMCs, B-cell-depleted T cells, or T cells provided the cDNA or gDNA that made up the material.

This CDR3 comprises 14 residues. Germline V CDR1 and CDR2: KGHSH, LQKENI. The germline V and J ends were trimmed by 3 bases and 1 base, with 6 bases remaining between them. Notes on this clone: The sample has other DNA sequences that encode this CDR3 too.

The assay was immunoSEQ multiplex PCR, and TCRdb's table has in-frame clones only and misses some. This table has about 270,000 clones, around 85% appearing once. The TCR was taken from a woman in her 70s with acute or convalescent COVID-19. This rearrangement joins TRBV18 to TRBJ2-2; possible D gene TRBD1, 6 bases. Sequencing input: peripheral blood. CDR3 sequence: CASSPRGNTGELFF. In DNA form, the CDR3 reads TGTGCCAGCTCACCCAGGGGGAACACCGGGGAGCTGTTTTTT.